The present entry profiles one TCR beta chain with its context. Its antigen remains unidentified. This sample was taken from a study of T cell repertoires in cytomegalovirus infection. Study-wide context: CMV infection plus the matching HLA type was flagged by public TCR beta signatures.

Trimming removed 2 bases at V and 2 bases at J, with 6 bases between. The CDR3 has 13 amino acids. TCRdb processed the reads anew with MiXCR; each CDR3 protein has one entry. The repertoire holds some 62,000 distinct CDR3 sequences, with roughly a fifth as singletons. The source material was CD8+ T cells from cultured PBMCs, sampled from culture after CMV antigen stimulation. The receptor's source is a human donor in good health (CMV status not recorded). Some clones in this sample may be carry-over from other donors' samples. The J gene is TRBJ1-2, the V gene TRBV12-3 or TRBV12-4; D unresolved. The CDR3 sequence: CASSLKANYGYTF. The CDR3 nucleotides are TGTGCCAGCAGTTTAAAGGCGAACTATGGCTACACCTTC.